The text below deals with one T cell receptor (beta chain). This clone occurred once. It has no known antigen specificity. Base quality data are lacking; no much larger clone is found one base away. This entry belongs to a study of cytomegalovirus exposure and HLA in healthy donors (dated by TCRdb to the late 2010s). For context, the study as a whole: According to an earlier analysis of a few hundred of the donors, about 179 million T cells yielded roughly 110 million unique TCR beta sequences and about 280 Gb of sequence data. Rather than using new phenotypic data, the later analysis identified candidate immune exposures from TCR beta sequences and from how often those sequences occurred across donors. The study aimed to test whether signatures of past pathogen exposure could be identified by cataloging public T cell receptors. Using immunosequencing, the study profiled T cell repertoires from about 620 subjects and related those repertoires to cytomegalovirus serostatus. In addition to the first cohort of approximately 650 subjects, a separate validation cohort of over 90 different subjects was used. All discovery cohort repertoires had been generated using a single sequencing platform. On average, 235,054 unique TCR beta nucleotide sequences were sequenced per donor among several hundred genotyped donors of the cohort, with roughly 18% of those sequences being non-productive. Donor age, sex, ethnicity and CMV serostatus were collected together with the repertoire data. HLA typing included class I and class II loci at four-digit resolution. In a later genetic analysis, genome-wide SNP genotypes for about three fifths of the 666 donors were used, and that subset was treated as a discovery cohort. The number of donors typed differed by locus, with 629-630 for A, B, C, DRB1 and DQB1, 522 for DQA1, about 610 for DPA1, and some 470 for DPB1. To predict cytomegalovirus infection status, the study combined high-throughput TCR immunosequencing, statistical association of individual TCRs with disease status, and machine learning. An early release that covered roughly 600 HLA-typed donors contained approximately 300 gigabases of sequencing data and approximately 85 million unique TCR sequences. About five DR-DQ haplotypes were treated as single units for association and clustering because of strong linkage in the cohort. To study patterns of TCR occurrence, a later analysis re-analyzed previously published TCR beta repertoires from hundreds of donors and added high-resolution HLA genotyping. Among the approximately 400 genotyped donors, around 81% belonged to the genetic ancestry cluster associated with self-reported Caucasian donors. An earlier analysis of some 600 of the donors applied high-throughput TCR beta sequencing to assess whether each TCR beta V gene segment acted as functional or pseudogenic.

The study at large found these results: Specific HLA alleles were associated with over 15,000 TCR beta sequences at a false discovery rate of 0.05 in a later analysis. Linkage disequilibrium might explain the correlated functional status among segregating V segments, but an unknown experimental factor could not be excluded. In a later analysis, the rate of TCR association differed among HLA loci, with DRB1 alleles having the most associated TCRs and HLA-C alleles having the fewest. The authors suggested that the approach could potentially be generalized to other disease states and immunological phenotypes. Most TCR sequences were observed very rarely across donors, whereas some public TCRs were present in many individuals. Because some donors lacked HLA typing at each locus, the association tests relied only on the typed subset. When HLA alleles, especially DR and DQ, strongly co-occurred, TCR associations were difficult to assign to individual alleles. Immune exposure information for the cohort was limited to CMV serostatus. V-gene and J-gene trimming of TCR beta chains was associated with a missense DCLRE1C variant in a later genetic analysis, and the association was replicated in an independent cohort. A further reported finding was that TCR beta sequences accurately predicted the HLA-A and HLA-B alleles for most subjects in the first cohort. Three of the identified cytomegalovirus-associated TCR beta chains were confirmed in vitro to be specific for cytomegalovirus antigens. A cluster of highly shared sequence variants was judged likely to represent a technical artifact of the sequencing pipeline. In a later analysis, several top co-occurrence clusters were reported to appear linked to parvovirus B19, influenza, CMV and Epstein-Barr virus. An earlier analysis of approximately 500 of the donors showed that most TCR beta V segments appeared in productive rearrangements either about 87% or about 30% of the time, which broadly matched IMGT annotations. Only TCR beta chains were sequenced in this cohort, and the absence of alpha or paired-chain data limited detectable features. In a later genetic analysis, fewer N-insertions in productive TCRs were reported among donors in an Asian-associated ancestry cluster than the roughly 700-donor mean. The study listed 164 TCR beta chains as associated with cytomegalovirus. A later analysis found that HLA-associated TCR beta chains were more clonally expanded and had lower generation probabilities than equally common non-associated chains. The earlier analysis of 450 to 700 of the donors excluded approximately 17 rarely observed V segments, including chromosome 9 orphons, because counts were too low. Sequencing depth was assumed to be roughly uniform across donors in the presence/absence analyses, though that assumption may not hold. According to a later analysis, most CMV-associated TCR beta chains appeared to be HLA-restricted, and the HLA associations seemed to be driven largely by CMV exposure. The classifier was reported to diagnose cytomegalovirus status with high specificity and sensitivity in both the original and validation cohorts.

Library generation was performed with the immunoSEQ multiplex PCR assay. For the multiplex PCR, a mixture combining 60 forward primers for TCR Vbeta segments and 13 reverse primers for TCR Jbeta segments was used. Amplification of the CDR3 region of rearranged TCR beta genes was performed with a multiplex PCR assay on genomic DNA. The amplified TCR beta libraries were sequenced on the Illumina HiSeq System as 87-base-pair reads. The original pipeline was this. In a later analysis, tens of millions of unique TCR beta chains were counted across the approximately 640 repertoires, and roughly 9.9 million of these chains were shared by at least two donors. A nearest-neighbor algorithm error-corrected the raw reads and collapsed the reads into unique sequences, merging closely related sequences to remove PCR and sequencing errors. CDR3 sequences were aligned to IMGT reference sequences to assign V, D and J gene segments. For a sequence to be retained, a match of at least six nucleotides was required to both a V gene segment and a J gene segment. A rearrangement counted as productive if the CDR3 had no stop codons and remained in frame with V and J, and every other rearrangement counted as non-productive. Following IMGT convention, CDR3 was defined as the stretch from the second conserved V-encoded cysteine to the conserved J-encoded phenylalanine. Sequences without an unambiguous match to a single V gene segment were excluded from the earlier analysis of over 500 of the donors. An earlier analysis of approximately 590 of the donors called V segments functional above 56.7% productive rearrangements and segregating when the between-donor standard deviation exceeded 5%. A statistical classification framework was developed to diagnose cytomegalovirus status using the catalog of TCR beta chain sequences. A later analysis assigned V and J genes by comparing TCR nucleotide sequences with IMGT/GENE-DB human TR gene sequences. The TCRdist pipeline was used in a later analysis to assign CDR3 sequences and most-parsimonious VDJ recombination scenarios. A later analysis defined each TCR beta chain by its CDR3 amino acid sequence plus V-gene family, and excluded reads lacking a unique V-gene family. As a way to deal with suspected cross-contamination and a sequencing artifact, a later analysis dropped over 550 nucleotide sequences that were highly shared and had low generation probability. In a later analysis, a clonal expansion index was calculated for each public chain from normalized within-repertoire ranks of inferred template counts. In a later analysis, generation probabilities were computed with a VDJ recombination model fitted to out-of-frame rearrangements, and the resulting probabilities were checked against IGoR. Hypergeometric tests were used in a later analysis to score TCR-TCR, TCR-HLA and TCR-CMV co-occurrence, with a repertoire-size bias correction applied to the TCR pairs. In a later analysis, false discovery rates were estimated by permuting HLA or CMV assignments 20 times. In a later analysis, co-occurring TCRs were grouped using DBSCAN, and TCRdist sequence similarity was added for clustering within HLA-allele-positive subsets. For co-occurrence clustering, repertoires with fewer than 30,000 or more than 120,000 public chains were excluded, along with four to six repertoires with anomalous nucleotide sharing. Drawn from immuneACCESS, this table holds only the in-frame rearrangements with V and J called that TCRdb kept. Clones are partly lost; checked studies trace under half to an unresolved V gene and leave the rest unexplained. V, J and clone size derive from that table, while D and trimming were established from the DNA sequence. This sample is represented by fewer than 150,000 clones; roughly 80% of them were singletons. The top ten hold about 2.2% of the sample.

In total, over 600 healthy bone marrow donors made up the cohort. At the time of sampling, all cohort members were nominally healthy, though unrecorded immune exposures were likely present. The donor tested CMV seronegative, placing the donor among the 352 seronegative members of the cohort. A peripheral blood sample was collected from each donor, and TCR beta sequencing was performed on peripheral blood mononuclear cells. Genomic DNA extraction from the blood cell samples was performed with the Qiagen DNeasy Blood Extraction Kit. The sequencing input was PBMCs. The TCR sequence derives from a man younger than 45 in good health and CMV-seronegative.

CDR3 region: CSVARQGGEQYF. The nucleotide sequence is TGCAGCGTCGCTCGACAGGGGGGAGAGCAGTACTTC. The sequence is built from TRBV29-1 and TRBJ2-7; TRBD1 agrees with 9 junctional bases. Per the germline V gene, SQVTM is the CDR1 and ANQGSEA is the CDR2. Here V drops 6 bases and J drops 7 bases, and the junction holds 7 bases not matched to any gene. From the cysteine through the phenylalanine, the CDR3 covers 12 amino acids. The only DNA kept is the CDR3, 36 bases in frame from the first base.